This T cell receptor beta chain was recorded in a study of PD-L1 blockade in urothelial cancer. Study context: In the patient group, most of the roughly 30 were males with bladder-origin urothelial cancer.

This clone was detected once. Its antigen is unidentified. Germline CDR1 and CDR2: MDHEN and SYDVKM. V gave up 9 bases and J gave up 4 bases; unmatched junction bases: 8. The CDR3 runs 13 residues. A spike-in of synthetic TCR analog templates was added to each PCR. Sequencing used immunoSEQ multiplex PCR; TCRdb keeps in-frame clones, though not all of them. The table shows about 87,000 clones, with around 92% occurring only once. Described time point: pretreatment peripheral blood. Samples spanned pretreatment and treatment, with 1 to 8 time points per patient. Study-level findings and limits: More expansion of tumor-associated blood clones, seen at 3 weeks, marked durable-benefit patients.

The sample in question was PBMCs, obtained around atezolizumab (anti-PD-L1) treatment. The chain is built from TRBV28 and TRBJ2-7, with 8 positions matching TRBD1. The TCR was taken from a woman aged 80 or over with urothelial cancer. The CDR3: CASAGGAFYEQYF. DNA of the CDR3: TGTGCCAGTGCAGGGGGCGCCTTTTACGAGCAGTACTTC.